This T cell receptor (beta chain) stems from a study of blood T cell repertoires in COVID-19. Trimming took off 6 bases at V and 0 bases at J, with 18 bases between the two ends. Germline CDR1 reads LGHDT; CDR2 reads YNNKEL (reference sequence). The CDR3 spans 17 residues. In the original workflow: Researchers report that nucleated cell counts were estimated from reference gene primer amplification. This table comes from immunoSEQ multiplex PCR, and its TCRdb copy is limited to in-frame clones, with some not included. The V and J calls and clone size are taken from that table; D and trimming were inferred from the DNA. The table shows 180,000 or so clones, with 85% to 90% occurring only once.

The sequencing input was peripheral blood. The receptor's source is a woman aged 60-75 years with COVID-19, enrolled during active disease. The gene calls are TRBV3-1 (or the pseudogene TRBV3-2) and TRBJ2-1, with a tentative D call TRBD1 (6 bases). The CDR3 coding sequence is TGTGCCAGCAGGTGGGAAAAAACAGGGAGCTCCTACAATGAGCAGTTCTTC. This translates into CASRWEKTGSSYNEQFF.